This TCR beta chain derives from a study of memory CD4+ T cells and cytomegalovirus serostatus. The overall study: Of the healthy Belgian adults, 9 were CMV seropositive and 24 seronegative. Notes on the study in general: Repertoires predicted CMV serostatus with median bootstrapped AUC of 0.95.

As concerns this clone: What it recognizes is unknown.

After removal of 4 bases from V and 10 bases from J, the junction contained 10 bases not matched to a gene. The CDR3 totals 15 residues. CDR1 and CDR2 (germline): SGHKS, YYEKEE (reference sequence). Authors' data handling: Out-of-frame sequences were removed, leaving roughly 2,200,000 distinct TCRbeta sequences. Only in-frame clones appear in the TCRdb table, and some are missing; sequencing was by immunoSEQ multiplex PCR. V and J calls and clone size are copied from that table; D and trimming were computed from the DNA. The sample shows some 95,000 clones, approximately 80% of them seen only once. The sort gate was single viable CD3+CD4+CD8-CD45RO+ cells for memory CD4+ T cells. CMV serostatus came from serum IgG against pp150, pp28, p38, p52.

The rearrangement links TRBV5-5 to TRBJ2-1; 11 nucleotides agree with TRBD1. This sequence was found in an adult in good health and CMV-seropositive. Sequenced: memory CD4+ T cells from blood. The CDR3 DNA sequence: TGTGCCAGCAGCCCGCGAACCGGGACAGGGGGGGAGCAGTTCTTC. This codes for CASSPRTGTGGEQFF.